Below, one TCR beta chain is given with its context. As yet, its antigen is unknown. Looked up from germline, CDR1 is SGHTA and CDR2 is FQGTGA. The CDR3 spans 13 residues. With 5 bases clipped from V and 5 bases from J, the junction kept 5 bases outside the gene matches. The source of the sample is a study of graft-versus-host responses after intestinal transplantation. Study overall: Multivisceral, liver-intestinal, or isolated intestinal grafts went to recipients. All recipients got anti-thymocyte globulin induction, then tacrolimus and steroids for approximately 3 years. Whole-study findings and limits: Allograft graft-versus-host to host-versus-graft clonal ratios ran high in patients with graft-donor T cell macrochimerism. After transplant, early declines in HvG clones were associated with peak levels of circulating GvH clones.

Using immunoSEQ multiplex PCR, the repertoire was profiled, and TCRdb retains in-frame clones only, with some absent. The data show approximately 15,000 clones, about 87% seen once. The clonotype originates from a human patient who received an intestinal transplant, so some T cells may come from the graft donor. The chain uses TRBV7-3 and TRBJ2-5; 7 nucleotides align to TRBD2. The sequences come from PBMCs, collected roughly 110 days after intestinal transplant. CDR3 sequence (DNA): TGTGCCAGCAGCCGGACTAGAGGGGAGACCCAGTACTTC. Its protein product is CASSRTRGETQYF.